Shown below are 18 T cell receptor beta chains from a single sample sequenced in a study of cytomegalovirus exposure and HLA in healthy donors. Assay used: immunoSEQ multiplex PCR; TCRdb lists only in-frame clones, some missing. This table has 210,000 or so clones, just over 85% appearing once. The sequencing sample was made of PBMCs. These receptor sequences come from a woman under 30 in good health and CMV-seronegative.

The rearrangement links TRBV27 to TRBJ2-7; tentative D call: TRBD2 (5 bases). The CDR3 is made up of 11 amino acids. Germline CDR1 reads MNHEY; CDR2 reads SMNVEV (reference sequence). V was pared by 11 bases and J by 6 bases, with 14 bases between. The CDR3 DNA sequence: TGTGCCGCTGGGAGAATTGGCGAGCAGTACTTC. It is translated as CAAGRIGEQYF.

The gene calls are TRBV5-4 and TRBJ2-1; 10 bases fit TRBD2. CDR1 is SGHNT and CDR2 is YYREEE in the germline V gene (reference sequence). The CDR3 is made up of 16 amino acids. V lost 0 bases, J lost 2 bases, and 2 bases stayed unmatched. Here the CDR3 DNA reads TGTGCCAGCAGCTTGGAGCGGGAGGGGGCCTACAATGAGCAGTTCTTC. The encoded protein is CASSLEREGAYNEQFF.

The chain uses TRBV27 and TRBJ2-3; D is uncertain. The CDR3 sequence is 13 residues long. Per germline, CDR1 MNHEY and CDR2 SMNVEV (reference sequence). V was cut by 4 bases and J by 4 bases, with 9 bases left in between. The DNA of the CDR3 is TGTGCCAGCAGTTCAATCGAGGCAGATACGCAGTATTTT. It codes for CASSSIEADTQYF.

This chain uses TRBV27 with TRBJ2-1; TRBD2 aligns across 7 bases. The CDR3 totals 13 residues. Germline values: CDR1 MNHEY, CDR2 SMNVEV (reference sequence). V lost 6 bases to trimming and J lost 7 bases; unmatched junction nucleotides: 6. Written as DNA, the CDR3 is TGTGCCAGCAGGACTTCACTAGCGAATGAGCAGTTCTTC. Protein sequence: CASRTSLANEQFF.

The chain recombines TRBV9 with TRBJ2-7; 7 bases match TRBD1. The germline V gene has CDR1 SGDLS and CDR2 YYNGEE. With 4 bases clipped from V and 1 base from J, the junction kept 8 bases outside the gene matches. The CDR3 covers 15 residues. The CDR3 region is CASSIQGTASYEQYF. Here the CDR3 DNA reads TGTGCCAGCAGCATCCAGGGGACAGCTTCCTACGAGCAGTACTTC.

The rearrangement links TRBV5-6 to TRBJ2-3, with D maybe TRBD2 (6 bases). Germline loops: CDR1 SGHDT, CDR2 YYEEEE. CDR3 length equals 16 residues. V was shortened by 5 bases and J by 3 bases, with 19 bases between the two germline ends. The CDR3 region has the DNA TGTGCCAGCAGTCTACTCTCGGGAGAAGGTACAGATACGCAGTATTTT. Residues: CASSLLSGEGTDTQYF.

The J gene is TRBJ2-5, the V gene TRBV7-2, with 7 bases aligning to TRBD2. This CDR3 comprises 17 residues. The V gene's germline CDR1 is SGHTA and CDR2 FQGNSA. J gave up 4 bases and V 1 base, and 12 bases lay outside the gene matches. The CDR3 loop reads CASSLELMREFGETQYF. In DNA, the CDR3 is TGTGCCAGCAGCTTAGAATTAATGCGGGAGTTTGGAGAGACCCAGTACTTC.

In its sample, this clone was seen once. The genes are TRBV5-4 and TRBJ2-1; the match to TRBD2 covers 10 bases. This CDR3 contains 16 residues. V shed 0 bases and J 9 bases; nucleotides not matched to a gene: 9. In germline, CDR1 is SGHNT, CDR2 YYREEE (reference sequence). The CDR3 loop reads CASSLVGLAGVGEQFF. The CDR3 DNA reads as TGTGCCAGCAGCTTGGTCGGGCTAGCGGGGGTAGGTGAGCAGTTCTTC.

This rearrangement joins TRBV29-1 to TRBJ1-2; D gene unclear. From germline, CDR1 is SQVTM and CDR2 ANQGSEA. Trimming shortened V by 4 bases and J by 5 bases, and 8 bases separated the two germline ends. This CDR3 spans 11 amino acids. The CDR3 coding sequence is TGCAGCGTTGGTGGAGATTATGGCTACACCTTC. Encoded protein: CSVGGDYGYTF.

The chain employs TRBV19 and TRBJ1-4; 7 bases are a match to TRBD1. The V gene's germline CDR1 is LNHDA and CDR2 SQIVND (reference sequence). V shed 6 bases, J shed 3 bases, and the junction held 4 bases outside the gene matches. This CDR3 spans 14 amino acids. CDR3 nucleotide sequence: TGTGCCAGTAGACTGACAGGGTCTAATGAAAAACTGTTTTTT. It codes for CASRLTGSNEKLFF.

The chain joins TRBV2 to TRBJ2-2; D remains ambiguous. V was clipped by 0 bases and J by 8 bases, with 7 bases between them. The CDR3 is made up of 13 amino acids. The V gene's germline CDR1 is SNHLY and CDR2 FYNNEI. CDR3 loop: CASSEAQRGELFF. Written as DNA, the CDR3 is TGTGCCAGCAGTGAAGCGCAGAGGGGGGAGCTGTTTTTT.

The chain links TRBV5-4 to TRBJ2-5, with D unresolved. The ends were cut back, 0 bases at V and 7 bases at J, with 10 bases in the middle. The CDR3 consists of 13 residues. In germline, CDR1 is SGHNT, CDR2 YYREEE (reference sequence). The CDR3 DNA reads TGTGCCAGCAGCTTGGTTAGCTTTGGGACCCAGTACTTC. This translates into CASSLVSFGTQYF.

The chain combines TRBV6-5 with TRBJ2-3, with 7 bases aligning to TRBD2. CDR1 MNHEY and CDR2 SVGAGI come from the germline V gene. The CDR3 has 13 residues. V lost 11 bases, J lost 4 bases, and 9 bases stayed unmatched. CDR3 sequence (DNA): TGTGCCGCCTGGACTAGTCTGGCAGATACGCAGTATTTT. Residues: CAAWTSLADTQYF.

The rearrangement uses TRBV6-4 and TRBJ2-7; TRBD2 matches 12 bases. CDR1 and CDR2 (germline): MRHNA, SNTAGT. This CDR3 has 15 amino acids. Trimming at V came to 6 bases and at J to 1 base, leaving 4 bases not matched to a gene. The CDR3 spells CASSTTSGGSYEQYF. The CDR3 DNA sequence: TGTGCCAGCAGCACGACTAGCGGGGGATCCTACGAGCAGTACTTC.

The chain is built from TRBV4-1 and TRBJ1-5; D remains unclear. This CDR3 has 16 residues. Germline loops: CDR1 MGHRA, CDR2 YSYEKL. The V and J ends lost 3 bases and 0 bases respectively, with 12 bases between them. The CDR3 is CASSQAPDYSNQPQHF. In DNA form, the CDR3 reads TGCGCCAGCAGCCAGGCTCCCGATTATAGCAATCAGCCCCAGCATTTT.

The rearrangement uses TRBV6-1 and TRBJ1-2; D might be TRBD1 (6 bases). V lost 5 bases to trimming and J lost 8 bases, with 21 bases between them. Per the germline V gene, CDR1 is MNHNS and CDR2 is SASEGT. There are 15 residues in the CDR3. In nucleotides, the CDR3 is TGTGCCAGCAGTCTTTTGAGGGGGGGAGATTCCGGCTACACCTTC. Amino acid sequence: CASSLLRGGDSGYTF.

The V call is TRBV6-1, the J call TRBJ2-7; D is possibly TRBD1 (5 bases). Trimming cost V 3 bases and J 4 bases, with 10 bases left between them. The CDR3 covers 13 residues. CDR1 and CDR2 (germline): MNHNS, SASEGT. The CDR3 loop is CASSDSRAYEQYF. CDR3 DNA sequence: TGTGCCAGCAGTGACTCCAGGGCTTACGAGCAGTACTTC.

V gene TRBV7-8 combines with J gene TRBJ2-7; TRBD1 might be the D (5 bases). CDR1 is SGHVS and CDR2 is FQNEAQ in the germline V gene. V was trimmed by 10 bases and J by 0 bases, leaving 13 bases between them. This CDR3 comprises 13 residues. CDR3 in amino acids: CATRDSRSYEQYF. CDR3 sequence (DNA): TGTGCCACCAGAGACAGTCGCTCCTACGAGCAGTACTTC.